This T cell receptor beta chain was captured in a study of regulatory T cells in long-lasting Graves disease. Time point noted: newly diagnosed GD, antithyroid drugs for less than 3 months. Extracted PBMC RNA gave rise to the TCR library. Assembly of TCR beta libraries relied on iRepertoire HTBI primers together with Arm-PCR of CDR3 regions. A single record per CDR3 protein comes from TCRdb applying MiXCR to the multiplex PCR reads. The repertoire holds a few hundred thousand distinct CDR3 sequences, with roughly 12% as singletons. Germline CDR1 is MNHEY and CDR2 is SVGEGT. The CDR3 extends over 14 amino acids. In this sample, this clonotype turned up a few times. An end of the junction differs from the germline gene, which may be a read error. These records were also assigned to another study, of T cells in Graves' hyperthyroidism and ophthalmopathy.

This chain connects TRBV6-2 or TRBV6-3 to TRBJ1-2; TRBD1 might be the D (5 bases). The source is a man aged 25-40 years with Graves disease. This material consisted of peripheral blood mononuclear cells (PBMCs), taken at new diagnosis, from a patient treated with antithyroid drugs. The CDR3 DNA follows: TGTGCCAGCAGTGAAGCTTCCGGTGGGGGTGGCTACGCCTTC. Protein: CASSEASGGGGYAF.